The next 21 T cell receptor beta chains were all read from a single sample in a study of blood T cell repertoires in COVID-19. Produced via immunoSEQ multiplex PCR; TCRdb's table is partial and in-frame only. The table includes around 100,000 clones, around 86% detected once. Sample: peripheral blood. These receptors came from a woman over 75 with acute or convalescent COVID-19.

The gene calls are TRBV6-1 and TRBJ1-5, with D perhaps matching TRBD1 (6 bases). The germline CDR1 and CDR2 sequences are MNHNS and SASEGT. The V gene lost 0 bases and the J gene lost 5 bases, with 14 bases spanning the gap. The CDR3 sequence is 16 residues long. CDR3 in amino acids: CASSEAPRGGHQPQHF. The CDR3 coding sequence is TGTGCCAGCAGTGAAGCGCCGAGGGGGGGGCATCAGCCCCAGCATTTT.

The count of this clone is one. The chain joins TRBV5-1 to TRBJ2-1; D may be TRBD2 (5 bases). The CDR3 is 15 amino acids. The germline V and J ends were trimmed by 0 bases and 3 bases, with 10 bases remaining between them. Germline-derived CDR1 and CDR2 are SGHRS and YFSETQ. The CDR3 nucleotides are TGCGCCAGCAGCTTGGGAGGCGGGCTCTACAATGAGCAGTTCTTC. Protein: CASSLGGGLYNEQFF.

This clone was counted once. The chain combines TRBV4-3 with TRBJ1-1; 7 bases are shared with TRBD1. The CDR3 length is 16 residues. CDR1 is LGHNA and CDR2 is YSLEER in the germline V gene. Trimming removed 1 base from V and 4 bases from J; junction bases left unmatched: 9. The CDR3 sequence: CASSQGLRGQVTEAFF. The CDR3 DNA sequence: TGCGCCAGCAGCCAAGGTTTGAGGGGGCAGGTCACTGAAGCTTTCTTT.

CDR3 nucleotides: TGTGCCACCAGCAGAGGGAGGAGAGAGACCCAGTACTTC. Translation: CATSRGRRETQYF. The rearrangement joins TRBV15 to TRBJ2-5; a weak D match, TRBD2 (5 bases). The CDR3 runs to 13 residues. The V gene's germline CDR1 is LNHNV and CDR2 YYDKDF (reference sequence). Between the trimmed V and J ends, which lost 1 base and 4 bases, there was a span of 7 bases.

V and J are TRBV11-2 and TRBJ1-2; 10 bases map to TRBD1. V gave up 0 bases and J gave up 6 bases; unmatched junction bases: 7. Germline V CDR1 and CDR2: SGHAT, FQNNGV. The CDR3 runs to 16 residues. In DNA, the CDR3 is TGTGCCAGCAGCTTAGACTGGGGACAGGGGTCGGATGGCTACACCTTC. This translates into CASSLDWGQGSDGYTF. Combining the CDR3 with reference TRBV11-2 and TRBJ1-2 gives the whole variable domain EAGVAQSPRYKIIEKRQSVAFWCNPISGHATLYWYQQILGQGPKLLIQFQNNGVVDDSQLPKDRFSAERLKGVDSTLKIQPAKLEDSAVYLCASSLDWGQGSDGYTFGSGTRLTVV.

This clone has just a few counts. The chain employs TRBV5-1 and TRBJ2-2, with TRBD2 as a possible D gene (5 bases). V was pared by 5 bases and J by 0 bases, with 11 bases between. This CDR3 contains 15 residues. Germline loops: CDR1 SGHRS, CDR2 YFSETQ. CDR3 in amino acids: CASRRTFANTGELFF. The CDR3 DNA reads as TGCGCCAGCAGAAGGACTTTCGCGAACACCGGGGAGCTGTTTTTT.

This clone was recorded a few times. The rearrangement uses TRBV30 and TRBJ1-5; the D is unclear. CDR1 and CDR2 from the germline V gene are GTSNPN and SVGIG (reference sequence). The CDR3 spans 14 residues. The V end lost 1 base, the J end lost 8 bases, and 15 bases lay between the germline ends. The CDR3 coding sequence is TGTGCCTGGAGTGGGGGAGAGGGTGTGAAGCCCCAGCATTTT. It specifies CAWSGGEGVKPQHF.

The chain recombines TRBV24-1 with TRBJ2-1; 7 nucleotides align to TRBD1. The CDR3 is made up of 15 amino acids. Trimming removed 4 bases from V and 0 bases from J; junction bases left unmatched: 2. Per the germline V gene, CDR1 is KGHDR and CDR2 is SFDVKD. The CDR3 nucleotides read TGTGCCACCAGTGACACAGGGGCCTCCTACAATGAGCAGTTCTTC. It translates to CATSDTGASYNEQFF.

The chain uses TRBV27 and TRBJ1-1, with 7 nucleotides matching TRBD1. Germline V gives CDR1 MNHEY, CDR2 SMNVEV (reference sequence). The CDR3 is made up of 14 amino acids. After removal of 6 bases from V and 4 bases from J, the junction contained 8 bases not matched to a gene. CDR3 residues: CASRADRVSTEAFF. CDR3 bases: TGTGCCAGCAGGGCAGACAGGGTGAGCACTGAAGCTTTCTTT.

J is TRBJ1-1 and V is TRBV18, with no clear D. Germline lookup yields CDR1 KGHSH and CDR2 LQKENI. V lost 10 bases and J 1 base, leaving 13 bases between the germline ends. The CDR3 has 13 residues. CDR3 in amino acids: CATAVGENTEAFF. CDR3 bases: TGTGCCACCGCTGTGGGAGAGAACACTGAAGCTTTCTTT.

This chain uses TRBV4-1 with TRBJ2-7; D ambiguous. V gave up 4 bases and J gave up 3 bases, with 10 bases separating them. Germline assignment: CDR1 MGHRA and CDR2 YSYEKL. This CDR3 comprises 13 residues. In nucleotides, the CDR3 is TGCGCCAGCAGCCCCGGGTGGAACTACGAGCAGTACTTC. This encodes CASSPGWNYEQYF.

The gene calls are TRBV4-2 and TRBJ1-1, with 8 nucleotides matching TRBD1. The V gene end was trimmed by 4 bases and the J gene end by 7 bases; junction bases not matched to a gene: 5. Germline-derived CDR1 and CDR2 are LGHNA and YNFKEQ. The CDR3 totals 13 residues. The CDR3: CASSRDRGVEAFF. The CDR3 nucleotides are TGTGCCAGCAGCCGTGACAGGGGTGTTGAAGCTTTCTTT.

J is TRBJ1-5 and V is TRBV7-2; D is perhaps TRBD1 (5 bases). This CDR3 has 15 amino acids. Trimming pared 2 bases from V and 7 bases from J, leaving 15 bases between. Looked up from germline, CDR1 is SGHTA and CDR2 is FQGNSA. The CDR3 DNA reads TGTGCCAGCAGCTTACAGGGCCGGGGAGGGCAGCCCCAGCATTTT. Protein product: CASSLQGRGGQPQHF.

This chain connects TRBV2 to TRBJ2-1; no clear D gene. The CDR3 is 15 residues long. Germline loops: CDR1 SNHLY, CDR2 FYNNEI. With 6 bases removed from V and 0 bases from J, the gap between germline ends came to 12 bases. DNA of the CDR3: TGTGCCAGCAGCCCGCAACTAACCTCCTACAATGAGCAGTTCTTC. Its protein is CASSPQLTSYNEQFF. Full variable domain (outside the CDR3, taken from reference TRBV2 and TRBJ2-1): EPEVTQTPSHQVTQMGQEVILRCVPISNHLYFYWYRQILGQKVEFLVSFYNNEISEKSEIFDDQFSVERPDGSNFTLKIRSTKLEDSAMYFCASSPQLTSYNEQFFGPGTRLTVL.

The chain links TRBV6-5 to TRBJ2-7; 9 bases map to TRBD2. The CDR3 is made up of 14 amino acids. The junction had 14 bases not matched to a gene; V was cut back by 10 bases and J by 7 bases. From germline, CDR1 is MNHEY and CDR2 SVGAGI. The CDR3 region has the DNA TGTGCCACTTCGAATAGCGGGAGTAGATGGGAGCAGTACTTC. Residues: CATSNSGSRWEQYF.

The chain has TRBV5-1 and TRBJ1-6, with 9 nucleotides matching TRBD1. This CDR3 has 15 residues. In germline, CDR1 is SGHRS, CDR2 YFSETQ. V dropped 4 bases and J dropped 7; count of bases not matched to a gene: 6. Written as DNA, the CDR3 is TGCGCCAGCAGCAAGAGGACAGGGGAAAATTCACCCCTCCACTTT. The encoded protein is CASSKRTGENSPLHF.

This clone came up once. V usage is TRBV9 and J usage is TRBJ1-2, with D perhaps TRBD1 (6 bases). The CDR3 consists of 15 residues. V lost 4 bases and J 5 bases, leaving 18 bases between the germline ends. From germline, CDR1 is SGDLS and CDR2 YYNGEE. DNA for the CDR3: TGTGCCAGCAGCCCCGAGGGGGTCTCCGGATATGGCTACACCTTC. This gives the protein CASSPEGVSGYGYTF.

The chain joins TRBV19 to TRBJ1-2, with TRBD1 matching 10 bases. Germline V gene sequence: CDR1 LNHDA, CDR2 SQIVND (reference sequence). The CDR3 extends over 16 amino acids. Losses at the gene ends were 3 bases for V and 3 bases for J; bases not matched to a gene: 7. CDR3: CASSMGGTGVYYGYTF. In DNA, the CDR3 is TGTGCCAGTAGTATGGGAGGGACAGGGGTTTACTATGGCTACACCTTC.

The V gene is TRBV18, the J gene TRBJ2-1; TRBD1 might be the D (6 bases). Per germline, CDR1 KGHSH and CDR2 LQKENI. The V gene lost 2 bases and the J gene lost 3 bases, with 8 bases spanning the gap. The CDR3 is made up of 14 amino acids. CDR3: CASSPGRGYNEQFF. In DNA, the CDR3 is TGTGCCAGCTCACCAGGCAGGGGCTACAATGAGCAGTTCTTC.

The chain recombines TRBV6-5 with TRBJ1-5; 7 bases are shared with TRBD1. Per the germline V gene, CDR1 is MNHEY and CDR2 is SVGAGI. The CDR3 is 13 residues long. After removal of 6 bases from V and 6 bases from J, the junction contained 5 bases not matched to a gene. This CDR3 is CASRPDRAQPQHF. CDR3 bases: TGTGCCAGCAGGCCCGACAGGGCTCAGCCCCAGCATTTT.

The V and J genes are TRBV11-1 and TRBJ2-5; 16 bases match TRBD2. The CDR3 is 16 amino acids. Germline loops: CDR1 SGHAT, CDR2 FQDESV (reference sequence). Trimming cost V 5 bases and J 3 bases; bases outside gene matches: 3. CDR3 protein: CASSIGTSGREETQYF. The CDR3 bases are TGTGCCAGCAGCATAGGGACTAGCGGGAGGGAAGAGACCCAGTACTTC.